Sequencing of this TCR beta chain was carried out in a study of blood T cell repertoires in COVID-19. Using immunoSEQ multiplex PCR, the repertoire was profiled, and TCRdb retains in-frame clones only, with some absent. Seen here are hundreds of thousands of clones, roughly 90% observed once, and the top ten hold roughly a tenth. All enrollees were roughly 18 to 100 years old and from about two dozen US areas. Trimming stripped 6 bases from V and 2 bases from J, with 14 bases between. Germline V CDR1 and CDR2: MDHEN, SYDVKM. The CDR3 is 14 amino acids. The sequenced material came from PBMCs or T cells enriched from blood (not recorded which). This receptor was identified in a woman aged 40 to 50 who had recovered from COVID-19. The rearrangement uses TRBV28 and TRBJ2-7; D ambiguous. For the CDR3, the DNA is TGTGCCAGCAGCCCCTCGGTGCTCCCCTACGAGCAGTACTTC. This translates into CASSPSVLPYEQYF.